Included here is one TCR beta chain sequence, with context. Sequenced by immunoSEQ multiplex PCR; TCRdb stores in-frame clones only, minus some. The sample gives 30,000 or so clones, roughly 79% of which show up once; approximately 1.1% is in the top ten. The sample belongs to a study of STAT5B mutations in CD4+ large granular lymphocyte leukemia. Unmatched junction bases numbered 8, after V lost 1 base and J lost 3 bases. The CDR3 consists of 17 residues. CDR1 and CDR2 from the germline V gene are SGHVS and FQNEAQ. The chain combines TRBV7-8 with TRBJ1-4; 7 bases are a match to TRBD1. Sequencing input: CD4+ T cells from blood buffy coats. The sequence derives from a human donor in good health. CDR3 residues: CASSLGVGGTANEKLFF. The CDR3 DNA reads TGTGCCAGCAGCTTAGGGGTAGGAGGGACAGCTAATGAAAAACTGTTTTTT.